Included here is one TCR beta chain sequence, with context. The antigen is not known. In patients chosen for sequencing, flow cytometry had shown CD8+CD57+ cell expansion. The blood sampling took place in patients who had so far received no therapy. This record belongs to a study of CD8+CD57+ T cells in acquired aplastic anemia. Study-wide findings and caveats: In common between the patients and the controls were nearly 30 CD8+ CDR3 sequences.

The CDR3 has 15 residues. Germline values: CDR1 DFQATT, CDR2 SNEGSKA (reference sequence). The V gene lost 1 base and the J gene lost 0 bases, with 13 bases spanning the gap. Genomic DNA acted as the template from which TCR beta VDJ combination and CDR3 sequence profiling were carried out. Each CDR3 protein is one row after TCRdb ran MiXCR on the reads. This sample has under 350,000 distinct CDR3 sequences; 50% to 65% occur once, and the top ten carry around 1.3%. The sequence derives from a human donor with aplastic anemia. Sequencing was performed on sorted CD4+, CD8+, or CD8+CD57+ T cells (not recorded which) from PBMCs. This sequence joins TRBV20-1 and TRBJ2-7; maybe TRBD1 (6 bases). CDR3 bases: TGCAGTGCTAGAGTCTTAGGACAGATCTCCTACGAGCAGTACTTC. Translating gives CSARVLGQISYEQYF.